The entry below gives a single T cell receptor beta chain sequence along with its context. The data originate from a study of OX40 agonist ivuxolimab in advanced cancers. Looked up from germline, CDR1 is GTSNPN and CDR2 is SVGIG (reference sequence). The CDR3 runs to 13 residues. V lost 1 base, J lost 5 bases, and 9 bases lay in between. Profiled with immunoSEQ multiplex PCR; TCRdb holds only in-frame clones, not every one. Of about 26,000 clones listed, about 70% are singletons. The TCR comes from an adult with an advanced solid tumor such as melanoma, head and neck, liver or kidney cancer. The sequencing used CD4+ or CD8+ T cells sorted from blood, collected in a trial of the OX40 agonist ivuxolimab. This rearrangement joins TRBV30 to TRBJ2-1; possibly TRBD1 for D (6 bases). The CDR3 nucleotides read TGTGCCTGGAGTGGACAGGTTAACAATGAGCAGTTCTTC. Translated: CAWSGQVNNEQFF.